This T cell receptor (beta chain) appears in the sequencing data of a study of blood T cell repertoires in COVID-19. Background on the study: COVID-19 samples from acute and convalescent phases originated in the United States, Italy and Spain. PBMCs, B-cell-depleted T cells, or T cells were the source of the cDNA or gDNA that made up the material.

The V gene lost 7 bases and the J gene lost 4 bases, with 15 bases spanning the gap. The CDR3 covers 14 residues. Germline CDR1 and CDR2: MNHEY and SVGAGI. Seattle patient enrollment occurred during active infection, with longitudinal follow-up thereafter. Generated by immunoSEQ multiplex PCR, the TCRdb table keeps only in-frame clones and is missing some. The sample gives 85,000 to 100,000 clones, 81% of which show up once; 4% to 5.5% is in the top ten. The clonotype originates from a man aged 80 or over with COVID-19, enrolled during active disease. J is TRBJ2-3 and V is TRBV6-5; a possible D gene is TRBD2 (6 bases). Sequencing input: peripheral blood. The CDR3 sequence is CASTRLAGSDTQYF. CDR3 nucleotides: TGTGCCAGCACTCGCCTCGCGGGGTCAGATACGCAGTATTTT.